This record looks at one T cell receptor (beta chain) sequence and its context. This record belongs to a study of blood T cell repertoires in COVID-19. Background on the study: There were acute and convalescent COVID-19 samples, and they came from the United States, Italy and Spain. Sources were T cells, B-cell-depleted T cells, or PBMCs; the material itself was cDNA or gDNA.

In the original processing: Reference gene primer amplification gave estimated nucleated cell counts. Libraries were prepared by immunoSEQ multiplex PCR; TCRdb keeps only in-frame clonotypes and omits some of them. Clone size and V and J calls were adopted from that table, with D and trimming inferred from the DNA. The data contain about 140,000 clones, around 90% of them singletons. This CDR3 spans 15 amino acids. J was trimmed by 3 bases and V by 5 bases; bases with no gene match: 7. Germline CDR1 and CDR2: SGHAT and FQNNGV. The sequenced sample consisted of peripheral blood. This TCR derives from a human donor in a cohort sampled during active COVID-19. This chain uses TRBV11-2 with TRBJ1-1; 9 bases agree with TRBD1. CDR3 sequence (DNA): TGTGCCAGCAGCCAAACAGGGGGCGCCGACACTGAAGCTTTCTTT. This gives the protein CASSQTGGADTEAFF.